The next 24 T cell receptor beta chains were all read from a single sample in a study of immune characterization of retroperitoneal liposarcoma. Each CDR3 protein is one row after TCRdb ran MiXCR on the PCR reads. The data contain about 7,300 distinct CDR3 sequences, approximately 30% of them singletons. The specimen sequenced was blood. All receptors derive from a male donor with retroperitoneal liposarcoma.

A note on this clonotype: A clone one base away is much larger, so this may be a read error. V and J are TRBV6-1 and TRBJ2-5; D call uncertain. The DNA end is more similar to TRBJ2-1, so the J call may be wrong. Germline V gene lookup returns CDR1 MNHNS and CDR2 SASEGT. The length of the CDR3 is 14 residues. The CDR3, as DNA: TGTGCCAGCAGTTACCTCCGGGCCGTCGAGACCCAGTTCTTC. Amino acids: CASSYLRAVETQFF.

This clonotype was counted ten times or more. V is TRBV6-6 and J is TRBJ2-2; 7 nucleotides agree with TRBD1. The CDR3 covers 15 residues. The junction had 8 bases not matched to a gene; V was cut back by 4 bases and J by 6 bases. Germline V gives CDR1 MNHNY, CDR2 SVGAGI (reference sequence). DNA for the CDR3: TGTGCCAGCAGTTCAGACAGGGCCGGTCCCGGGGAGCTGTTTTTT. The encoded protein is CASSSDRAGPGELFF.

This clonotype occurred once. Given the absence of the conserved phenylalanine or tryptophan at the CDR3 end, a read error is likely. The chain joins TRBV7-2 to TRBJ2-1; no clear D. Between the trimmed V and J ends, which lost 1 base and 5 bases, there was a span of 3 bases. Per the germline V gene, CDR1 is SGHTA and CDR2 is FQGNSA. This CDR3 has 12 amino acids. This CDR3 reads CASSLGNNEQFL. The DNA of the CDR3 is TGTGCCAGCAGCTTAGGGAACAATGAGCAGTTCTTA.

This clonotype appeared a few times. The J gene is TRBJ2-1, the V gene TRBV6-1, with 7 bases lining up with TRBD1. The last part of the DNA fits TRBJ2-7 better; the J call may be wrong. In germline, CDR1 is MNHNS, CDR2 SASEGT. The CDR3 length is 14 residues. CDR3 DNA: TGTGCCAGCAGTGGAGGACAGGACCTACGCGAGCAGTACTTC. Translation gives CASSGGQDLREQYF.

To note about this clonotype: A read error may explain this, as a much larger clone is one base away. V usage is TRBV6-1 and J usage is TRBJ2-1; D unclear. The better agreement between TRBJ2-7 and the DNA end casts doubt on the J call. This CDR3 comprises 17 residues. Germline assignment: CDR1 MNHNS and CDR2 SASEGT. The CDR3 region has the DNA TGTGCCAGCAGTGAAGCCGGTAGCAGAGACCTGGGCGATGAGCAGTACTTC. Translating gives CASSEAGSRDLGDEQYF.

The V and J genes are TRBV6-1 and TRBJ2-1, with D unresolved. The DNA end is a closer match to TRBJ2-7, so the J assignment may be wrong. This CDR3 spans 12 amino acids. Germline lookup yields CDR1 MNHNS and CDR2 SASEGT. The CDR3 sequence is CASSDTAYEQYF. The CDR3 region has the DNA TGTGCCAGCAGTGATACAGCCTACGAGCAGTACTTC.

Turning to this clonotype: As the CDR3 is not closed by the conserved phenylalanine or tryptophan, this likely results from a read error. It is unclear where the CDR3 begins or ends on the DNA, so no DNA is shown, and the CDR3 is as TCRdb lists it. The chain recombines TRBV12-3 or TRBV12-4 with TRBJ1-1; the table's D gene call, TRBD1, was not cross checked with the DNA. The CDR3 extends over 20 residues, inclusive of both ends. CDR3 in amino acids: CASSLGGAVLATKRPSTSGQ.

This clonotype was counted a few times. CDR3 residues: CASSYSSGQVFRQFF. CDR3 sequence (DNA): TGTGCCAGCAGTTACTCGTCAGGACAGGTTTTTAGGCAGTTCTTC. This sequence joins TRBV6-5 and TRBJ2-1; 7 bases align to TRBD1. Germline V CDR1 and CDR2: MNHEY, SVGAGI. The CDR3 length is 15 residues. Trimming cost V 0 bases and J 12 bases; bases outside gene matches: 11.

In its sample, this clonotype was seen many times. V and J are TRBV7-2 and TRBJ2-3; TRBD2 agrees at 8 bases. Germline V gene lookup returns CDR1 SGHTA and CDR2 FQGNSA. This CDR3 is built from 17 residues. J was trimmed by 0 bases and V by 2 bases; bases with no gene match: 7. The CDR3 spells CASSLNAAGGSTDTQYF. The CDR3 nucleotides read TGTGCCAGCAGCTTAAATGCGGCGGGGGGCAGCACAGATACGCAGTATTTT.

This clonotype appeared a single time. J is TRBJ2-3 and V is TRBV30; 8 bases line up with TRBD2. Per the germline V gene, CDR1 is GTSNPN and CDR2 is SVGIG (reference sequence). The CDR3 is 14 amino acids. V shed 3 bases and J 4 bases; nucleotides not matched to a gene: 6. The CDR3 nucleotides read TGTGCCTGGAGCGGGGGGGAGTTAGCAGATACGCAGTATTTT. Its translation: CAWSGGELADTQYF.

This clonotype appeared once. The V call is TRBV6-1, the J call TRBJ2-1; D is uncertain. The DNA end is a closer match to TRBJ2-5, so the J assignment may be wrong. Germline V CDR1 and CDR2: MNHNS, SASEGT. The CDR3 runs to 12 residues. The CDR3 loop reads CASRWVGETQYF. In DNA form, the CDR3 reads TGTGCCAGCAGGTGGGTCGGGGAGACCCAGTACTTC.

In this sample, this clonotype turned up a few times. The chain uses TRBV4-1 and TRBJ2-5, with 7 bases that match TRBD2. The end of the DNA fits TRBJ2-7 better, so the J call may be wrong. The germline V gene encodes CDR1 MGHRA and CDR2 YSYEKL. This CDR3 has 15 residues. The CDR3 region is CASSQGGTTLYEQYF. CDR3 DNA: TGCGCCAGCAGCCAAGGGGGGACTACCCTCTACGAGCAGTACTTC.

This clonotype was observed a few times. This rearrangement joins TRBV4-3 to TRBJ2-2, with TRBD2 as a possible D gene (6 bases). This CDR3 is 14 amino acids long. Trimming stripped 6 bases from V and 3 bases from J, with 11 bases between. Germline assignment: CDR1 LGHNA and CDR2 YSLEER. CDR3 amino acids: CASSSGGDTGELFF. CDR3 DNA sequence: TGCGCCAGCAGTTCTGGAGGGGACACCGGGGAGCTGTTTTTT.

This clonotype has a count of ten or more. This chain links TRBV6-1 with TRBJ2-1; 7 positions match TRBD2. This CDR3 comprises 11 residues. Germline V gene lookup returns CDR1 MNHNS and CDR2 SASEGT. Trimming took 8 bases from V and 8 from J; bases not matched to a gene: 3. The CDR3 sequence: CASASGDEQFF. CDR3 DNA sequence: TGTGCCAGCGCCAGCGGGGATGAGCAGTTCTTC.

This clonotype has at least ten counts. This rearrangement joins TRBV6-1 to TRBJ2-2; TRBD2 matches 9 bases. CDR1 MNHNS and CDR2 SASEGT come from the germline V gene. V shed 6 bases and J 0 bases; nucleotides not matched to a gene: 8. This CDR3 has 17 amino acids. The CDR3 region is CASSPQAGGPNTGELFF. The CDR3 nucleotides read TGTGCCAGCAGCCCCCAAGCGGGAGGTCCGAACACCGGGGAGCTGTTTTTT.

By proportion, this clonotype is large. This chain joins TRBV6-1 and TRBJ2-1; 10 bases align to TRBD2. The DNA end is more similar to TRBJ2-7, so the J call may be wrong. CDR3 length: 15 amino acids. Germline CDR1 MNHNS, CDR2 SASEGT. CDR3 amino acids: CASSSPGLANYEQYF. The CDR3 DNA reads as TGTGCCAGCAGTTCCCCGGGACTAGCGAACTACGAGCAGTACTTC.

This clonotype has a count of ten or more. V usage is TRBV28 and J usage is TRBJ2-1, with D hard to call. V was pared by 2 bases and J by 7 bases, with 18 bases between. The length of the CDR3 is 16 residues. Germline V gene sequence: CDR1 MDHEN, CDR2 SYDVKM. The CDR3 nucleotides are TGTGCCAGCAGTTTAAAGGCCGGACGGGTCCGGAATGAGCAGTTCTTC. Amino acids: CASSLKAGRVRNEQFF.

This clonotype was counted only a few times. The chain is built from TRBV6-2 or TRBV6-3 and TRBJ1-1; 7 bases fit TRBD1. The junction had 4 bases not matched to a gene; V was cut back by 6 bases and J by 3 bases. CDR3 size: 13 residues. Germline V gene sequence: CDR1 MNHEY, CDR2 SVGEGT. CDR3: CASSLQGHTEAFF. As DNA, the CDR3 is TGTGCCAGCAGCCTACAGGGGCACACTGAAGCTTTCTTT.

This clonotype was recorded a few times. This chain uses TRBV27 with TRBJ2-1; TRBD2 matches 15 bases. Unmatched junction bases numbered 22, after V lost 9 bases and J lost 4 bases. CDR3 length: 21 amino acids. The V gene's germline CDR1 is MNHEY and CDR2 SMNVEV (reference sequence). The CDR3 DNA reads as TGTGCCAGTTCCCAACATTCCCCGGGACTAGCGGGAGGTACGGCGTACAATGAGCAGTTCTTC. Its translation: CASSQHSPGLAGGTAYNEQFF.

The genes are TRBV6-1 and TRBJ2-3; 11 nucleotides align to TRBD1. This CDR3 has 16 residues. With V trimmed by 7 bases and J by 4 bases, 10 bases remained unmatched. Germline CDR1 reads MNHNS; CDR2 reads SASEGT. The CDR3: CASTLFPGQGADTQYF. The CDR3, as DNA: TGTGCCAGCACCCTTTTTCCGGGACAGGGGGCAGATACGCAGTATTTT.

The rearrangement links TRBV6-6 to TRBJ2-7; 7 nucleotides match TRBD2. The junction had 12 bases not matched to a gene; V was cut back by 5 bases and J by 5 bases. Germline V gene sequence: CDR1 MNHNY, CDR2 SVGAGI (reference sequence). The CDR3 runs to 15 residues. The CDR3 here is CASSPGGGGVHEQYF. CDR3 nucleotides: TGTGCCAGCAGTCCTGGTGGGGGGGGAGTGCACGAGCAGTACTTC.

This clonotype is categorized as hyperexpanded (1% or more). The chain carries TRBV11-1 and TRBJ2-1; D possibly uses TRBD1 or TRBD2 (7 bases each). With 4 bases removed from V and 12 bases from J, the gap between germline ends came to 22 bases. CDR1 is SGHAT, CDR2 FQDESV, per germline (reference sequence). The length of the CDR3 is 15 residues. The CDR3 loop is CASSSDRASGTLQFF. CDR3 DNA sequence: TGTGCCAGCAGCTCCGACAGGGCTAGCGGAACTTTGCAGTTCTTC.

The chain uses TRBV12-5 and TRBJ2-5; 14 nucleotides align to TRBD2. V was clipped by 1 base and J by 11 bases; unmatched bases: 12. The CDR3 has 17 residues. The V gene's germline CDR1 is LGHNT and CDR2 FRNRAP. As DNA, the CDR3 is TGTGCTAGTGGTTTGGGGGGACTAGCGGGAGTAGGGGGTGAGCAGTACTTC. Translation gives CASGLGGLAGVGGEQYF.

As to this clonotype: A much larger clone lies a single base off, so this may be a read error. The chain has TRBV12-3 or TRBV12-4 and TRBJ2-1; D perhaps matches TRBD2 (5 bases). Trimming took off 1 base at V and 10 bases at J, with 20 bases between the two ends. This CDR3 spans 16 amino acids. The CDR3 nucleotides read TGTGCCAGCAGTTTAGAGTGGGGAGCAGGAACCTACGAGCAGTTCTTC. Its protein is CASSLEWGAGTYEQFF.